One sample yielded the 10 T cell receptor beta chains listed below, sequenced in a study of early T cells in non-severe SARS-CoV-2 infection. TCRdb used MiXCR to reprocess the 5' RACE reads, holding one entry per CDR3 protein. This table holds 100,000 to 150,000 distinct CDR3 sequences, more than 13% found once. Sequenced material: whole blood. These TCRs come from an adult who was a healthcare worker with PCR-confirmed SARS-CoV-2 infection or an uninfected control (not recorded which).

The DNA for the CDR3 is TGTGCCAGCAGCTGGGTAGGGACAGAAGCTTTCTTT. Protein product: CASSWVGTEAFF. The chain has TRBV5-4 and TRBJ1-1; a possible D gene is TRBD1 (6 bases). Per the germline V gene, CDR1 is SGHNT and CDR2 is YYREEE (reference sequence). CDR3 size: 12 residues. Between the trimmed V and J ends, which lost 3 bases and 8 bases, there was a span of 11 bases.

This clonotype was detected only a few times. The chain has TRBV5-1 and TRBJ1-1; 8 nucleotides match TRBD1. This CDR3 spans 14 amino acids. Trimming removed 4 bases from V and 4 bases from J; junction bases left unmatched: 6. Germline loops: CDR1 SGHRS, CDR2 YFSETQ. As DNA, the CDR3 is TGCGCCAGCAGCCGCGGACAGGGTGGCACTGAAGCTTTCTTT. It codes for CASSRGQGGTEAFF.

This clonotype was counted between two and nine times. It is likely a read error, because the conserved phenylalanine at the end of the CDR3 is missing. J is TRBJ1-6 and V is TRBV5-5; no reliable D call. In germline, CDR1 is SGHKS, CDR2 YYEKEE (reference sequence). The CDR3 is made up of 17 amino acids. The V end was cut by 4 bases, the J end by 0 bases, with 14 bases between. CDR3 DNA: TGTGCCAGCAGCACCGGACCGAGGAGCTCCTATAATTCACCCCTCCACCTT. Its protein is CASSTGPRSSYNSPLHL.

This clonotype was observed a few times. This chain uses TRBV11-2 with TRBJ1-1; perhaps TRBD1 as D (6 bases). In germline, CDR1 is SGHAT, CDR2 FQNNGV. Trimming removed 1 base from V and 1 base from J, with 10 bases in between. The CDR3 sequence is 15 residues long. This chain's CDR3 is CASSLVRGKNTEAFF. The CDR3 bases are TGTGCCAGCAGCTTAGTTAGGGGGAAGAACACTGAAGCTTTCTTT. The variable domain in full, with the rest retrieved from reference TRBV11-2 and TRBJ1-1, is EAGVAQSPRYKIIEKRQSVAFWCNPISGHATLYWYQQILGQGPKLLIQFQNNGVVDDSQLPKDRFSAERLKGVDSTLKIQPAKLEDSAVYLCASSLVRGKNTEAFFGQGTRLTVV.

This clonotype was found a few times. This chain connects TRBV2 to TRBJ2-4, with 10 bases matching TRBD1. The CDR3 runs to 15 residues. Trimming removed 6 bases from V and 5 bases from J; junction bases left unmatched: 7. Germline CDR1 reads SNHLY; CDR2 reads FYNNEI. The CDR3 region is CASSARTGGENIQYF. CDR3 nucleotides: TGTGCCAGCAGCGCACGGACAGGGGGTGAAAACATTCAGTACTTC.

The chain couples TRBV5-4 to TRBJ2-1; D might be TRBD1 (7 bases). CDR3 length: 15 amino acids. V was clipped by 7 bases and J by 4 bases, with 18 bases between them. Germline CDR1 is SGHNT and CDR2 is YYREEE (reference sequence). The CDR3 bases are TGTGCCAGCGCCGAAAGACAGGGAGGATACAATGAGCAGTTCTTC. It translates to CASAERQGGYNEQFF.

The genes are TRBV20-1 and TRBJ1-6; no clear D gene. This CDR3 spans 14 amino acids. Germline loops: CDR1 DFQATT, CDR2 SNEGSKA (reference sequence). Deletions cut 0 bases from V and 5 bases from J, with 8 bases between. This CDR3 reads CSARDQSNNSPLHF. CDR3 nucleotide sequence: TGCAGTGCTAGAGATCAATCCAATAATTCACCCCTCCACTTT.

This clonotype was seen a handful of times. The V call is TRBV30, the J call TRBJ1-2; D ambiguous. V lost 2 bases and J lost 0, with 13 bases in between. Germline V gene data show CDR1 as GTSNPN and CDR2 as SVGIG (reference sequence). CDR3 length: 15 amino acids. CDR3 sequence reads: CAWSPPLIANYGYTF. DNA of the CDR3: TGTGCCTGGAGTCCTCCTCTGATAGCTAACTATGGCTACACCTTC.

This clonotype was seen more than once but under ten times. V usage is TRBV2 and J usage is TRBJ2-1, with TRBD1 matching 8 bases. The CDR3 is made up of 15 amino acids. Germline values: CDR1 SNHLY, CDR2 FYNNEI. V dropped 5 bases and J dropped 4; count of bases not matched to a gene: 7. CDR3 DNA sequence: TGTGCCAGCAGTCCTGACAGGGGCGCTTACAATGAGCAGTTCTTC. The encoded protein is CASSPDRGAYNEQFF.

This clonotype was seen repeatedly, ten times or more. J is TRBJ2-5 and V is TRBV6-5; D call uncertain. This CDR3 spans 13 amino acids. V lost 4 bases and J lost 3, with 9 bases in between. In germline, CDR1 is MNHEY, CDR2 SVGAGI. The CDR3: CASSSSVEETQYF. CDR3 DNA sequence: TGTGCCAGCAGTTCGAGTGTTGAAGAGACCCAGTACTTC.